This TCR beta chain is drawn from a study of CD8+ T cells in alopecia areata. At the level of the study: Those patients who were treated received oral tofacitinib, which was given at 5 to 10 mg twice daily for moderate-to-severe alopecia areata. Points from the study as a whole: Many expanded lesional clones persisted in scalp and blood during tofacitinib treatment.

Reverse transcribed after extraction, RNA yielded cDNA as the sequencing template. Generated by immunoSEQ multiplex PCR, the TCRdb table keeps only in-frame clones and is missing some. Here the sample spans more than 200,000 clones, 40% to 45% being singletons. Trimming took 2 bases from V and 3 from J, leaving 7 bases between them. CDR3 length: 12 residues. Germline V lookup: CDR1 GTSNPN, CDR2 SVGIG (reference sequence). This clone was seen only a few times. No antigen is known for it. The same CDR3 can be traced to other DNA sequences in this sample. Treatment specified: oral pan-JAK inhibitor, 5-10 mg twice daily.

The chain couples TRBV30 to TRBJ1-2; D is unresolved. The source of this sequence is a human donor with alopecia areata. This specimen was CD4+ T cells sorted from blood, taken at roughly week 38, from a patient treated with tofacitinib. CDR3 residues: CAWSRDYYGYTF. DNA for the CDR3: TGTGCCTGGAGTAGGGATTACTATGGCTACACCTTC.